This TCR beta chain was documented in a study of shared clonotypes between healthy human individuals. CDR1 and CDR2 (germline): SEHNR, FQNEAQ (reference sequence). The V gene lost 8 bases and the J gene lost 3 bases, with 23 bases spanning the gap. This CDR3 comprises 16 residues. Data came from immunoSEQ multiplex PCR; TCRdb stores just in-frame clones and leaves some out. The table lists millions of clones, roughly 95% of them singletons, with 0.13% in the top ten. The sequenced sample was naive CD4+ T cells sorted from blood. Subset indicated: CD45RA+ positively selected. The rearrangement uses TRBV7-9 and TRBJ2-7; TRBD1 is a possible D gene (5 bases). The receptor comes from a man aged 18 to 30 in good health. In DNA, the CDR3 is TGTGCCAGCGGAATACGACATCCGCAGGGCCGCTACGAGCAGTACTTC. Its translation is CASGIRHPQGRYEQYF.